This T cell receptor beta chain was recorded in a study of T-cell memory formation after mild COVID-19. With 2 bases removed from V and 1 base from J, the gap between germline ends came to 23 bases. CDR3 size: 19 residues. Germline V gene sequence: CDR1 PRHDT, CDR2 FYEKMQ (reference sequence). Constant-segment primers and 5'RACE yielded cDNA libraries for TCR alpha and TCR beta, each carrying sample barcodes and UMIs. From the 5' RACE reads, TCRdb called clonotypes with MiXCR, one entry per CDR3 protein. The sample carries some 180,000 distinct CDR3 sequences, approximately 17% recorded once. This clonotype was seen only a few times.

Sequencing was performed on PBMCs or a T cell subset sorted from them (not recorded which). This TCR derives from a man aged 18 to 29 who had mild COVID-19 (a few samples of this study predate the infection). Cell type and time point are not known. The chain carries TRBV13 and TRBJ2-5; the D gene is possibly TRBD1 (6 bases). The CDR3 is CASSLIVGRAGVRQETQYF. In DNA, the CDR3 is TGTGCCAGCAGCTTAATAGTTGGCAGGGCAGGGGTTCGCCAAGAGACCCAGTACTTC.